This is a list of T cell receptor beta chains from one sample in a study of blood T cell repertoires in COVID-19. The method was immunoSEQ multiplex PCR; TCRdb's version includes in-frame clones alone and lacks a portion of them. The sample has about 250,000 clones; around 90% are singletons. Material for sequencing was peripheral blood. Receptors were obtained from a woman in her sixties with COVID-19, enrolled during active disease. The CDR3 runs from the conserved cysteine through the conserved F or W. A D gene is named only where the DNA matches it firmly. Clone sizes are given selectively: once, few, many, or a class where the clone is expanded.

d_call: .
j_call: TRBJ1-1
v_call: TRBV9
clone_size: once
cdr3_nt: TGTGCCAGCAGGAGGGATGGGGTCATGAACACTGAAGCTTTCTTT
cdr3_aa: CASRRDGVMNTEAFF

d_call: TRBD1
j_call: TRBJ2-1
v_call: TRBV18
clone_size: .
cdr3_nt: TGTGCCAGCTCACCATCCACAGGGGGCGCGGGCTCCTACAATGAGCAGTTCTTC
cdr3_aa: CASSPSTGGAGSYNEQFF

d_call: .
j_call: TRBJ1-5
v_call: TRBV7-9
clone_size: .
cdr3_nt: TGTGCCAGCAGCCTCCGTAGGGGTTTGGCCCAGCATTTT
cdr3_aa: CASSLRRGLAQHF

d_call: .
j_call: TRBJ2-7
v_call: TRBV7-9
clone_size: .
cdr3_nt: TGTGCCAGCAGTAGACTCTCCTACGAGCAGTACTTC
cdr3_aa: CASSRLSYEQYF

d_call: TRBD1
j_call: TRBJ1-2
v_call: TRBV4-1
clone_size: .
cdr3_nt: TGCGCCAGCAGCCAAGCCGACAGGGCCGGTGGGGGCTACACCTTC
cdr3_aa: CASSQADRAGGGYTF

d_call: TRBD2
j_call: TRBJ2-1
v_call: TRBV12-3/TRBV12-4
clone_size: .
cdr3_nt: TGTGCCAGCAGTTTATCGACTAGCCAGCAGTTCTTC
cdr3_aa: CASSLSTSQQFF

d_call: TRBD1
j_call: TRBJ2-1
v_call: TRBV7-2
clone_size: .
cdr3_nt: TGTGCCAGCAGCTGGACAGGGGGCATCGCGAACAATGAGCAGTTCTTC
cdr3_aa: CASSWTGGIANNEQFF

d_call: TRBD2
j_call: TRBJ2-3
v_call: TRBV2
clone_size: .
cdr3_nt: TGTGCCAGCGGCTCTAGCGGGGATGGCACAGATACGCAGTATTTT
cdr3_aa: CASGSSGDGTDTQYF

d_call: .
j_call: TRBJ1-5
v_call: TRBV6-1
clone_size: .
cdr3_nt: TGTGCCAGCAGTGAAGCTTGGCAGGGGCATCAGCCCCAGCATTTT
cdr3_aa: CASSEAWQGHQPQHF

d_call: .
j_call: TRBJ2-2
v_call: TRBV29-1
clone_size: .
cdr3_nt: TGCAGCGTCAGGGTGGGGGCGAGCACCGGGGAGCTGTTTTTT
cdr3_aa: CSVRVGASTGELFF

d_call: .
j_call: TRBJ1-4
v_call: TRBV27
clone_size: .
cdr3_nt: TGTGCCAGCAGTTTATCACAGGGCCCTAATACGGAACTGTTTTTT
cdr3_aa: CASSLSQGPNTELFF

d_call: TRBD1
j_call: TRBJ1-4
v_call: TRBV4-2
clone_size: .
cdr3_nt: TGTGCCAGCAGCCAGGAGAGGCAGGGGGTGGAAAAACTGTTTTTT
cdr3_aa: CASSQERQGVEKLFF

d_call: .
j_call: TRBJ1-2
v_call: TRBV5-4
clone_size: .
cdr3_nt: TGTGCCAGCAGCCCCCTAGCAGAGAACTATGGCTACACCTTC
cdr3_aa: CASSPLAENYGYTF

d_call: .
j_call: TRBJ1-2
v_call: TRBV6-5
clone_size: .
cdr3_nt: TGTGCCAGCAGTTACCCCGGGGGGGGATTCTATGGCTACACCTTC
cdr3_aa: CASSYPGGGFYGYTF

d_call: .
j_call: TRBJ1-2
v_call: TRBV18
clone_size: once
cdr3_nt: TGTGCCAGCTCACCACCAGGGGATAATGGCTACACCTTC
cdr3_aa: CASSPPGDNGYTF

d_call: TRBD2
j_call: TRBJ2-3
v_call: TRBV10-3
clone_size: .
cdr3_nt: TGTGCCATCAGTGAGTTCACTAGCGGTAGCACAGATACGCAGTATTTT
cdr3_aa: CAISEFTSGSTDTQYF

d_call: .
j_call: TRBJ1-1
v_call: TRBV3-1/TRBV3-2
clone_size: .
cdr3_nt: TGTGCCAGCAGTCTTTCTACCACGAACACTGAAGCTTTCTTT
cdr3_aa: CASSLSTTNTEAFF

d_call: TRBD2
j_call: TRBJ2-7
v_call: TRBV7-2
clone_size: .
cdr3_nt: TGTGCCAGCAGCAGAGGGAGGGTTACCTACGAGCAGTACTTC
cdr3_aa: CASSRGRVTYEQYF

d_call: TRBD1
j_call: TRBJ1-6
v_call: TRBV19
clone_size: .
cdr3_nt: TGTGCCAGTAGCCCGGGACAGGGAGGATCACCCCTCCACTTT
cdr3_aa: CASSPGQGGSPLHF

d_call: .
j_call: TRBJ1-6
v_call: TRBV7-6
clone_size: .
cdr3_nt: TGTGCCAGCAGCTCAGGGACTTTCAAGGGGTCCAATTCACCCCTCCACTTT
cdr3_aa: CASSSGTFKGSNSPLHF

d_call: .
j_call: TRBJ1-1
v_call: TRBV7-8
clone_size: .
cdr3_nt: TGTGCCAGCAGCTTGTCGTATCTAGGGAACACTGAAGCTTTCTTT
cdr3_aa: CASSLSYLGNTEAFF

d_call: TRBD1
j_call: TRBJ1-5
v_call: TRBV7-9
clone_size: .
cdr3_nt: TGTGCCAGCAGCCGACTGGGACAGGGGATTCAGCCCCAGCATTTT
cdr3_aa: CASSRLGQGIQPQHF

d_call: .
j_call: TRBJ1-6
v_call: TRBV4-2
clone_size: once
cdr3_nt: TGTGCCAGCAGCCAAGTCGGCGGGGCGGATTCACCCCTCCACTTT
cdr3_aa: CASSQVGGADSPLHF

d_call: .
j_call: TRBJ1-1
v_call: TRBV20-1
clone_size: .
cdr3_nt: TGCAGTGCAAGCGGAGGGGCAGGGGCTTTCTTT
cdr3_aa: CSASGGAGAFF

d_call: TRBD1
j_call: TRBJ1-5
v_call: TRBV6-5
clone_size: .
cdr3_nt: TGTGCCAGCAGAACAGGACAGGGTTGGAATCAGCCCCAGCATTTT
cdr3_aa: CASRTGQGWNQPQHF

d_call: .
j_call: TRBJ2-5
v_call: TRBV5-1
clone_size: few
cdr3_nt: TGCGCCAGCAGCTGGGGGACATACCAAGAGACCCAGTACTTC
cdr3_aa: CASSWGTYQETQYF

d_call: .
j_call: TRBJ2-1
v_call: TRBV20-1
clone_size: .
cdr3_nt: TGCAGTGCTCGCGATTACAATGAGCAGTTCTTC
cdr3_aa: CSARDYNEQFF

d_call: .
j_call: TRBJ1-2
v_call: TRBV19
clone_size: .
cdr3_nt: TGTGCCAGTAGTATAGACCAGATTAACTATGGCTACACCTTC
cdr3_aa: CASSIDQINYGYTF

d_call: TRBD1
j_call: TRBJ2-1
v_call: TRBV7-2
clone_size: .
cdr3_nt: TGTGCCATACAAGGGACAGCCTTTTCCTACAATGAGCAGTTCTTC
cdr3_aa: CAIQGTAFSYNEQFF

d_call: .
j_call: TRBJ2-1
v_call: TRBV27
clone_size: .
cdr3_nt: TGTGCCAGCAGTTATGGAGGCTCCTACAATGAGCAGTTCTTC
cdr3_aa: CASSYGGSYNEQFF

d_call: .
j_call: TRBJ2-5
v_call: TRBV7-2
clone_size: once
cdr3_nt: TGTGCCAGCAGCTTCTTGCAGCAAGAGACCCAGTACTTC
cdr3_aa: CASSFLQQETQYF

d_call: .
j_call: TRBJ2-1
v_call: TRBV18
clone_size: .
cdr3_nt: TGTGCCAGCTCACCAGTGGGACCGGGGGTCAATGAGCAGTTCTTC
cdr3_aa: CASSPVGPGVNEQFF

d_call: TRBD2
j_call: TRBJ2-5
v_call: TRBV19
clone_size: once
cdr3_nt: TGTGCCAGTAGTAACCTAGCGGGACCTTACCAAGAGACCCAGTACTTC
cdr3_aa: CASSNLAGPYQETQYF

d_call: .
j_call: TRBJ2-3
v_call: TRBV15
clone_size: .
cdr3_nt: TGTGCCACCAGCGCCCCACTAGTGGGGTTATCGGATACGCAGTATTTT
cdr3_aa: CATSAPLVGLSDTQYF

d_call: TRBD1
j_call: TRBJ2-2
v_call: TRBV20-1
clone_size: .
cdr3_nt: TGCAGTGCTAGTAGGCCCGGGACAGGGAACACCGGGGAGCTGTTTTTT
cdr3_aa: CSASRPGTGNTGELFF

d_call: .
j_call: TRBJ2-1
v_call: TRBV19
clone_size: .
cdr3_nt: TGTGCCAGTAGTATATCACAGTACAATGAGCAGTTCTTC
cdr3_aa: CASSISQYNEQFF

d_call: TRBD2
j_call: TRBJ2-2
v_call: TRBV7-9
clone_size: .
cdr3_nt: TGTGCCAGCAGCCCGGTAGCGGGGGAGAGCACCGGGGAGCTGTTTTTT
cdr3_aa: CASSPVAGESTGELFF

d_call: TRBD1
j_call: TRBJ1-2
v_call: TRBV10-1
clone_size: .
cdr3_nt: TGCGCCAGCAGTGAGAGTAAAGGACAGGGGGCATGTAACTATGGCTACACCTTC
cdr3_aa: CASSESKGQGACNYGYTF